Presented here are 22 T cell receptor beta chains from one specimen sequenced in a study of cytomegalovirus exposure and HLA in healthy donors. Libraries were prepared by immunoSEQ multiplex PCR; TCRdb keeps only in-frame clonotypes and omits some of them. The table includes 150,000 to 200,000 clones, roughly 84% detected once. The sample comprised PBMCs. The receptors derive from a man aged 25 to 40 in good health and CMV-seropositive.

V is TRBV6-1 and J is TRBJ1-2; D not resolved. The germline gives CDR1 MNHNS, CDR2 SASEGT. V shed 3 bases and J shed 5 bases, with 16 bases lying between them. The CDR3 is made up of 15 amino acids. This CDR3 reads CASSEFGIPEYGYTF. CDR3 sequence (DNA): TGTGCCAGCAGTGAGTTCGGGATTCCGGAATATGGCTACACCTTC.

The gene calls are TRBV6-5 and TRBJ2-5, with a tentative D call TRBD2 (5 bases). The length of the CDR3 is 13 residues. CDR1 and CDR2 (germline): MNHEY, SVGAGI. V dropped 2 bases and J dropped 5 bases, with 9 bases sitting between them. CDR3 sequence (DNA): TGTGCCAGCAGTTACCGGGCTAGCGAGACCCAGTACTTC. Protein: CASSYRASETQYF.

The rearrangement uses TRBV11-3 and TRBJ2-2; 7 nucleotides line up with TRBD2. Per germline, CDR1 SGHNT and CDR2 YENEEA. The CDR3 has 16 residues. V trimming: 2 bases; J trimming: 1 base; junction bases outside the gene matches: 4. The CDR3 spells CASSLSSSGNTGELFF. The CDR3 nucleotides are TGTGCCAGCAGCTTATCTTCTAGCGGGAACACCGGGGAGCTGTTTTTT.

The chain couples TRBV6-5 to TRBJ2-1; D is possibly TRBD2 (5 bases). V lost 6 bases and J 3 bases, leaving 15 bases between the germline ends. The CDR3 length is 15 residues. The germline gives CDR1 MNHEY, CDR2 SVGAGI. CDR3 in amino acids: CASRPNLGNYNEQFF. The CDR3, as DNA: TGTGCCAGCAGACCGAACCTCGGGAACTACAATGAGCAGTTCTTC.

The chain couples TRBV15 to TRBJ1-5; no clear D gene. The ends were cut back, 0 bases at V and 6 bases at J, with 15 bases in the middle. The length of the CDR3 is 16 residues. In germline, CDR1 is LNHNV, CDR2 YYDKDF (reference sequence). The DNA for the CDR3 is TGTGCCACCAGCAGAGAGGTGAGGGAGATGGGTCAGCCCCAGCATTTT. Protein sequence: CATSREVREMGQPQHF.

V and J are TRBV12-5 and TRBJ1-2; 7 bases line up with TRBD1. Per germline, CDR1 LGHNT and CDR2 FRNRAP. V was pared by 3 bases and J by 8 bases, with 12 bases of the junction left unmatched. CDR3 size: 15 residues. The chain's CDR3 is CASGFNGQDRRGYTF. The CDR3 DNA follows: TGTGCTAGTGGTTTTAATGGACAGGACCGTCGGGGCTACACCTTC.

The chain has TRBV5-1 and TRBJ2-2, with 9 bases fitting TRBD1. The V and J ends lost 3 bases and 6 bases, in that order; junction bases with no gene match: 9. The CDR3 totals 16 residues. In germline, CDR1 is SGHRS, CDR2 YFSETQ. This CDR3 reads CASSSAGTGTAGELFF. CDR3 DNA sequence: TGCGCCAGCAGCTCCGCTGGGACAGGGACCGCCGGGGAGCTGTTTTTT. Full variable domain (outside the CDR3, taken from reference TRBV5-1 and TRBJ2-2): KAGVTQTPRYLIKTRGQQVTLSCSPISGHRSVSWYQQTPGQGLQFLFEYFSETQRNKGNFPGRFSGRQFSNSRSEMNVSTLELGDSALYLCASSSAGTGTAGELFFGEGSRLTVL.

This chain joins TRBV5-1 and TRBJ1-4; TRBD1 might be the D (6 bases). The CDR3 sequence is 14 residues long. CDR1 SGHRS and CDR2 YFSETQ come from the germline V gene. Trimming pared 4 bases from V and 0 bases from J, leaving 7 bases between. CDR3 in DNA: TGCGCCAGCAGCCCAGGGGCAACTAATGAAAAACTGTTTTTT. Residues: CASSPGATNEKLFF.

The rearrangement joins TRBV5-1 to TRBJ2-3; D gene uncertain. The CDR3 covers 16 residues. The germline V and J ends were trimmed by 4 bases and 0 bases, with 15 bases remaining between them. CDR1 and CDR2 from the germline V gene are SGHRS and YFSETQ. The CDR3, as DNA: TGCGCCAGCAGCGACGATAGCCGCCGGAGCACAGATACGCAGTATTTT. Its protein product is CASSDDSRRSTDTQYF.

This chain connects TRBV7-3 to TRBJ2-1; TRBD1 is a possible D gene (6 bases). Germline CDR1 SGHTA, CDR2 FQGTGA. The CDR3 runs to 12 residues. V lost 3 bases, J lost 10 bases, and 10 bases lay in between. CDR3 in amino acids: CASSFQGREQFF. The CDR3 nucleotides read TGTGCCAGCAGCTTCCAGGGGCGGGAGCAGTTCTTC.

This clone was counted a single time. The genes are TRBV28 and TRBJ1-2, with D unresolved. The CDR3 has 13 amino acids. Germline CDR1 MDHEN, CDR2 SYDVKM. V lost 5 bases, J lost 3 bases, and 10 bases lay in between. The DNA for the CDR3 is TGTGCCAGCAGTCCCTACCGGGACTATGGCTACACCTTC. Its translation: CASSPYRDYGYTF.

The chain uses TRBV27 and TRBJ2-7; tentatively, D is TRBD2 (5 bases). Germline CDR1 and CDR2: MNHEY and SMNVEV (reference sequence). The V end was cut by 2 bases, the J end by 5 bases, with 10 bases between. This CDR3 has 13 residues. The DNA for the CDR3 is TGTGCCAGCAGTTTAAATCGGGGAAACGAGCAGTACTTC. Amino acids: CASSLNRGNEQYF.

The chain is built from TRBV30 and TRBJ1-1; no firm D call. Germline V gene data show CDR1 as GTSNPN and CDR2 as SVGIG (reference sequence). The CDR3 is made up of 12 amino acids. V was shortened by 3 bases and J by 3 bases, with 8 bases between the two germline ends. This CDR3 is CAWSLRDTEAFF. CDR3 bases: TGTGCCTGGAGCCTCCGCGACACTGAAGCTTTCTTT.

This sequence joins TRBV4-1 and TRBJ2-7; tentatively, D is TRBD2 (5 bases). Germline CDR1 MGHRA, CDR2 YSYEKL. The CDR3 covers 14 residues. V was trimmed by 0 bases and J by 2 bases, leaving 8 bases between them. CDR3 nucleotide sequence: TGCGCCAGCAGCCAAGATCTCGGGACCTACGAGCAGTACTTC. Its protein is CASSQDLGTYEQYF.

This clone was seen once. The chain couples TRBV6-5 to TRBJ1-2; D is undetermined. The V end lost 5 bases, the J end lost 7 bases, and 14 bases lay between the germline ends. This CDR3 comprises 13 residues. CDR1 MNHEY and CDR2 SVGAGI come from the germline V gene. The CDR3 reads CASSDGDSGGYTF. The CDR3 region has the DNA TGTGCCAGCAGTGACGGAGACTCCGGTGGCTACACCTTC.

The chain recombines TRBV5-6 with TRBJ1-2; D is perhaps TRBD1 (6 bases). Germline CDR1 SGHDT, CDR2 YYEEEE. V lost 4 bases and J 4 bases, leaving 14 bases between the germline ends. This CDR3 is 14 amino acids long. CDR3: CASSPQGGGYGYTF. In nucleotides, the CDR3 is TGTGCCAGCAGCCCACAGGGTGGGGGCTATGGCTACACCTTC.

In its sample, this clone was seen once. The chain couples TRBV27 to TRBJ1-5; 10 bases match TRBD1. CDR3 length: 14 amino acids. The V gene's germline CDR1 is MNHEY and CDR2 SMNVEV (reference sequence). With 9 bases clipped from V and 2 bases from J, the junction kept 4 bases outside the gene matches. In nucleotides, the CDR3 is TGTGCCAGTTCCGGGACAGGGGGCAATCAGCCCCAGCATTTT. It is translated as CASSGTGGNQPQHF.

The CDR3 bases are TGTGCCAGTAGTGTGCAAAGGAGTTTGAACACTGAAGCTTTCTTT. Protein sequence: CASSVQRSLNTEAFF. V gene TRBV19 combines with J gene TRBJ1-1; D is unresolved. Germline CDR1 is LNHDA and CDR2 is SQIVND (reference sequence). V lost 5 bases to trimming and J lost 0 bases, with 13 bases between them. The CDR3 extends over 15 amino acids.

CDR3 loop: CASSALGLGSDEQFF. The CDR3 bases are TGTGCCAGCAGCGCGCTGGGACTAGGGAGCGATGAGCAGTTCTTC. The chain links TRBV7-2 to TRBJ2-1; 8 positions match TRBD2. The CDR3 has 15 amino acids. Unmatched junction bases numbered 11, after V lost 5 bases and J lost 8 bases. Germline V lookup: CDR1 SGHTA, CDR2 FQGNSA. Full variable domain (rest looked up from reference TRBV7-2 and TRBJ2-1): GAGVSQSPSNKVTEKGKDVELRCDPISGHTALYWYRQSLGQGLEFLIYFQGNSAPDKSGLPSDRFSAERTGGSVSTLTIQRTQQEDSAVYLCASSALGLGSDEQFFGPGTRLTVL.

V usage is TRBV6-1 and J usage is TRBJ1-5; D ambiguous. This CDR3 is 15 amino acids long. The V and J ends lost 8 bases and 0 bases respectively, with 14 bases between them. CDR1 MNHNS and CDR2 SASEGT come from the germline V gene. CDR3 in amino acids: CASLFWEDSNQPQHF. The CDR3 nucleotides are TGTGCCAGCTTATTTTGGGAGGATAGCAATCAGCCCCAGCATTTT.

The CDR3 sequence: CASRSGGTDTQYF. The CDR3 DNA follows: TGTGCCAGCAGAAGCGGGGGGACAGATACGCAGTATTTT. This chain uses TRBV7-8 with TRBJ2-3; 9 bases match TRBD2. CDR3 length: 13 amino acids. Losses at the gene ends were 6 bases for V and 3 bases for J; bases not matched to a gene: 1. Germline CDR1 reads SGHVS; CDR2 reads FQNEAQ.

V and J are TRBV10-3 and TRBJ2-4; D might be TRBD2 (5 bases). The germline V and J ends were trimmed by 4 bases and 0 bases, with 7 bases remaining between them. The CDR3 runs 14 residues. Per the germline V gene, CDR1 is ENHRY and CDR2 is SYGVKD. CDR3 region: CAISAEVAKNIQYF. The CDR3 DNA follows: TGTGCCATCAGTGCGGAGGTAGCCAAAAACATTCAGTACTTC.